The rows below give T cell receptor beta chains drawn from one sample of a study of patients and donors after allogeneic stem cell transplantation. Each CDR3 protein is one row after TCRdb ran MiXCR on the RT-PCR reads. In the table there are 800,000 to 1,000,000 distinct CDR3 sequences, more than 15% of which are singletons. The material sequenced was blood, either unsorted or a sorted T cell fraction (not recorded which). These receptor sequences come from a human donor who was either an allogeneic HSCT recipient or a stem cell or donor lymphocyte infusion donor (not recorded which). It is not recorded whose cells these are; they may come from a transplant donor. CDR3s include the opening cysteine and the closing phenylalanine or tryptophan. A D gene is named only where the DNA matches it firmly. For some rows the clone size is stated as once, few or many, or as a class when expanded; others skip it.

TRBJ2-3	TRBV4-2	TRBD2	once	CASAGGAGSTDTQYF	TGTGCCAGCGCCGGGGGGGCGGGTAGCACAGATACGCAGTATTTT
TRBJ1-3	TRBV10-3	TRBD1	NA	CAMQPGTVGNTIYF	TGTGCCATGCAACCGGGGACAGTTGGAAACACCATATATTTT
TRBJ2-5	TRBV3-1	TRBD2	NA	CASSRFSGVPGETQYF	TGTGCCAGCAGTCGTTTTAGCGGGGTCCCGGGGGAGACCCAGTACTTC
TRBJ2-3	TRBV5-1	NA	few	CASSPDGQGSGDTQYF	TGCGCCAGCAGCCCGGATGGACAGGGTAGCGGGGATACGCAGTATTTT
TRBJ2-7	TRBV20-1	TRBD2	few	CSAWLAGNEQYF	TGCAGTGCCTGGCTAGCGGGGAACGAGCAGTACTTC
TRBJ2-1	TRBV18	TRBD2	NA	CASSGLVIDEQFF	TGTGCCAGCTCCGGACTAGTCATCGATGAGCAGTTCTTC
TRBJ2-5	TRBV28	NA	NA	CASSPPRGSQETQYF	TGTGCCAGCAGTCCACCCCGCGGGTCGCAAGAGACCCAGTACTTC
TRBJ1-4	TRBV11-2	NA	NA	CASSPPWDAGAAEKLFF	TGTGCCAGCAGCCCTCCTTGGGACGCCGGCGCGGCAGAAAAACTGTTTTTT
TRBJ2-7	TRBV4-3	NA	few	CASSQEISSYEQYF	TGCGCCAGCAGTCAGGAGATATCTTCTTACGAGCAGTACTTC
TRBJ2-7	TRBV4-1	NA	NA	CASSISPLSYEQYF	TGCGCCAGCAGCATATCTCCATTATCCTACGAGCAGTACTTC
TRBJ1-1	TRBV4-2	NA	NA	CASSITDGDTEAFF	TGTGCCAGCAGCATTACGGACGGAGACACTGAAGCTTTCTTT
TRBJ2-1	TRBV20-1	TRBD2	few	CSARDIERGGPYNEQFF	TGCAGTGCTAGAGACATCGAGCGGGGGGGCCCCTACAATGAGCAGTTCTTC
TRBJ1-4	TRBV7-2	NA	few	CASSLGRGRDNEKLFF	TGTGCCAGCAGCTTAGGCAGGGGTCGGGATAATGAAAAACTGTTTTTT
TRBJ1-1	TRBV12-3/TRBV12-4	NA	few	CASRPRETEAFF	TGTGCCAGCAGACCCAGGGAAACTGAAGCTTTCTTT
TRBJ1-1	TRBV19	NA	few	CATKKQGNTEAFF	TGTGCCACTAAAAAACAAGGGAACACTGAAGCTTTCTTT
TRBJ1-1	TRBV20-1	NA	many	CSAREGTKGTEAFF	TGCAGTGCTAGAGAAGGGACTAAGGGAACTGAAGCTTTCTTT
TRBJ1-6	TRBV9	NA	NA	CASSGSTGNSPLHF	TGTGCCAGCAGCGGAAGTACAGGGAATTCACCCCTCCACTTT
TRBJ1-1	TRBV7-9	NA	few	CASTDGYEAFF	TGTGCCAGCACCGACGGGTATGAAGCTTTCTTT
TRBJ1-6	TRBV27	TRBD1	many	CASSSGTGNSPLHF	TGTGCCAGCAGCTCCGGGACAGGGAATTCACCCCTCCACTTT
TRBJ1-1	TRBV7-2	NA	NA	CASRRTQGLNTEAFF	TGTGCCAGCAGACGAACCCAGGGCTTGAACACTGAAGCTTTCTTT
TRBJ2-6	TRBV9	NA	NA	CASSVGPSPGANVLTF	TGTGCCAGCAGCGTAGGTCCTTCTCCTGGGGCCAACGTCCTGACTTTC
TRBJ2-3	TRBV9	NA	few	CASSVNLDTSTDTQYF	TGTGCCAGCAGCGTAAACCTCGACACTAGCACAGATACGCAGTATTTT
TRBJ1-1	TRBV19	NA	NA	CASRLGERAEAFF	TGTGCCAGTAGGTTGGGCGAAAGGGCTGAAGCTTTCTTT
TRBJ1-1	TRBV20-1	NA	few	CSASAWGGAEAFF	TGCAGTGCTAGTGCGTGGGGAGGAGCTGAAGCTTTCTTT
TRBJ1-2	TRBV7-8	NA	many	CASSLVGVGYGYTF	TGTGCCAGCAGCTTAGTAGGGGTTGGGTATGGCTACACCTTC
TRBJ2-5	TRBV20-1	NA	NA	CSARDVLEETQYF	TGCAGTGCTAGAGACGTCCTCGAAGAGACCCAGTACTTC
TRBJ2-1	TRBV3-1	TRBD1	NA	CASSLKDRGFLNEQFF	TGTGCCAGCAGCCTAAAAGACAGGGGATTTCTAAATGAGCAGTTCTTC
TRBJ1-1	TRBV6-1	TRBD1	NA	CASRGQALTEAFF	TGTGCCAGCAGAGGACAGGCCTTGACTGAAGCTTTCTTT
TRBJ2-3	TRBV28	NA	few	CASSWRGVKVVDTQYF	TGTGCCAGCAGCTGGCGTGGAGTCAAGGTCGTAGATACGCAGTATTTT
TRBJ2-1	TRBV20-1	NA	NA	CSARVSGAVSREQFF	TGCAGTGCTAGAGTGTCAGGGGCGGTTTCTCGGGAGCAGTTCTTC
TRBJ1-5	TRBV4-1	NA	few	CASSRGGHNSNQPQHF	TGCGCCAGCAGTCGAGGCGGACATAATAGCAATCAGCCCCAGCATTTT
TRBJ2-5	TRBV5-1	NA	few	CASSSDGPETQYF	TGCGCCAGCAGTTCGGACGGGCCGGAGACCCAGTACTTC
TRBJ2-1	TRBV5-1	NA	few	CASSLYSPNEQFF	TGCGCCAGCAGCTTGTATAGCCCTAATGAGCAGTTCTTC
TRBJ1-2	TRBV6-1	NA	many	CASRAPGRLYGYTF	TGTGCCAGCAGAGCCCCAGGCAGGCTCTATGGCTACACCTTC
TRBJ1-5	TRBV7-9	NA	NA	CASSTQTEANQPQHF	TGTGCCAGCAGTACTCAGACAGAGGCCAATCAGCCCCAGCATTTT
TRBJ2-7	TRBV7-9	NA	NA	CASSYQTETSYEQYF	TGTGCCAGCAGTTACCAGACGGAGACCTCCTACGAGCAGTACTTC
TRBJ1-6	TRBV6-6	NA	few	CASLGLGSPLHF	TGTGCCAGCCTTGGCCTGGGCTCACCCCTCCACTTT
TRBJ2-7	TRBV7-9	TRBD2	NA	CASSPLAGGRTEQYF	TGTGCCAGCAGCCCCCTAGCGGGAGGAAGGACCGAGCAGTACTTC
TRBJ2-7	TRBV7-8	NA	NA	CASSSTQGVYEQYF	TGTGCCAGCAGCTCTACCCAGGGAGTCTACGAGCAGTACTTC
TRBJ1-5	TRBV6-1	NA	NA	CASRGAAINQPQHF	TGTGCCAGCAGAGGGGCGGCGATCAATCAGCCCCAGCATTTT
TRBJ2-1	TRBV11-2	NA	few	CASSPHGTPGYEQFF	TGTGCCAGCAGCCCGCACGGGACACCGGGTTATGAGCAGTTCTTC
TRBJ1-2	TRBV12-3/TRBV12-4	NA	few	CASRGLKNYGYTF	TGTGCCAGCAGGGGACTGAAGAACTATGGCTACACCTTC
TRBJ1-1	TRBV20-1	NA	few	CSGPGFEDTEAFF	TGCAGTGGCCCAGGGTTTGAGGACACTGAAGCTTTCTTT
TRBJ2-3	TRBV20-1	TRBD2	NA	CSAAGTSGGSQYF	TGCAGTGCCGCCGGGACTAGCGGGGGGTCGCAGTATTTT
TRBJ1-5	TRBV6-1	NA	few	CASSRSISNQPQHF	TGTGCCAGCAGTCGGAGTATTAGCAATCAGCCCCAGCATTTT